This TCR beta chain was sequenced in a study of blood T cell repertoires in COVID-19. V lost 1 base to trimming and J lost 3 bases; unmatched junction nucleotides: 6. CDR1 and CDR2 (germline): SGHAT, FQNNGV. The CDR3 loop spans 16 amino acids. Original analysis: Nucleated cell number was recorded as an estimate derived from reference gene primer amplification. Profiled with immunoSEQ multiplex PCR; TCRdb holds only in-frame clones, not every one. V and J calls and clone size are copied from that table; D and trimming were computed from the DNA. The data hold more than 45,000 clones, with 86% observed a single time.

Source material: peripheral blood. The source of this sequence is a man aged 55-75 years with active or convalescent COVID-19. This chain links TRBV11-2 with TRBJ1-1; TRBD1 matches at 9 bases. CDR3 region: CASSLAPGQGYTEAFF. CDR3 bases: TGTGCCAGCAGCTTAGCTCCGGGACAGGGCTACACTGAAGCTTTCTTT.